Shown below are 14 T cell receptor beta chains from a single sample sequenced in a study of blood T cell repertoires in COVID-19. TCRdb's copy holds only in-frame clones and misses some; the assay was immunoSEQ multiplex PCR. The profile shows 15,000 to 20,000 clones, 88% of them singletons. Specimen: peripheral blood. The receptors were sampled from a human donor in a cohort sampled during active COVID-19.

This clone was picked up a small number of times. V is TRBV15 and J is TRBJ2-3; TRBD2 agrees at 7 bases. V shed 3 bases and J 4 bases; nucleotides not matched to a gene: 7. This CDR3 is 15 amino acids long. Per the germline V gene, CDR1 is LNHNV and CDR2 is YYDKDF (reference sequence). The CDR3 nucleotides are TGTGCCACCAGCAGTTTGGCGGGAGTCCCAGATACGCAGTATTTT. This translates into CATSSLAGVPDTQYF.

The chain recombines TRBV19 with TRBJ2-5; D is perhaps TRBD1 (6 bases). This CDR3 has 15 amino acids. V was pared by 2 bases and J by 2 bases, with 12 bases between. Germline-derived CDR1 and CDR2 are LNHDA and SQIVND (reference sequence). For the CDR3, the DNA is TGTGCCAGTAGTATAATCGGCAGGGGTCAAGAGACCCAGTACTTC. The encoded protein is CASSIIGRGQETQYF.

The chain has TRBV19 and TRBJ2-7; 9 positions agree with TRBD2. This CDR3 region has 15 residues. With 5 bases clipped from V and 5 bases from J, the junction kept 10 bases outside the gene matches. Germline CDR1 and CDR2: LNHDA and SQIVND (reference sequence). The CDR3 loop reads CASSLIGTSLNEQYF. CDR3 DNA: TGTGCCAGTAGTCTCATCGGGACTAGCCTGAACGAGCAGTACTTC.

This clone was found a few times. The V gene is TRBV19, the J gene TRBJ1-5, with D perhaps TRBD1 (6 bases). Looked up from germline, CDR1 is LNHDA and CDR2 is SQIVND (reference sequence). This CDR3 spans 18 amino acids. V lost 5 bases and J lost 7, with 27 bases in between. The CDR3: CASSPGTQQGSGRQPQHF. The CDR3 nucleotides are TGTGCCAGTAGTCCAGGGACGCAACAGGGTTCGGGAAGACAGCCCCAGCATTTT.

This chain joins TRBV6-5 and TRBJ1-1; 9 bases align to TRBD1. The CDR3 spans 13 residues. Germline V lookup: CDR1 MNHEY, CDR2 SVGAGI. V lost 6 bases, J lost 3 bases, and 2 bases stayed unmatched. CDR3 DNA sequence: TGTGCCAGCAGCTGGGACAGGGACACTGAAGCTTTCTTT. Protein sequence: CASSWDRDTEAFF.

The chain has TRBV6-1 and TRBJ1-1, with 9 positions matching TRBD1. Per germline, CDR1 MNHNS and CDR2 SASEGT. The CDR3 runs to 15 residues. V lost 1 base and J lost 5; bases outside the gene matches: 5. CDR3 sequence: CASSEDTGGWTEAFF. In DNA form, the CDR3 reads TGTGCCAGCAGTGAAGATACAGGGGGCTGGACTGAAGCTTTCTTT.

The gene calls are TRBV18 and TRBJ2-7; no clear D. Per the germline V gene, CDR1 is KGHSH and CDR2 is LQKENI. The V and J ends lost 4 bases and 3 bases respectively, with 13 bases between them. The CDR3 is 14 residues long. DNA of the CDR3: TGTGCCAGCTCACGGGCAGGAACCCTCTACGAGCAGTACTTC. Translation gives CASSRAGTLYEQYF.

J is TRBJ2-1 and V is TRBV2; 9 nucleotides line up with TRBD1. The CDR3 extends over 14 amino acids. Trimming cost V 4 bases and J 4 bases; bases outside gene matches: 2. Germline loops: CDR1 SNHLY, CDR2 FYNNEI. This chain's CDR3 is CASSVGQGYNEQFF. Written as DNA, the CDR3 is TGTGCCAGCAGTGTCGGACAGGGGTACAATGAGCAGTTCTTC.

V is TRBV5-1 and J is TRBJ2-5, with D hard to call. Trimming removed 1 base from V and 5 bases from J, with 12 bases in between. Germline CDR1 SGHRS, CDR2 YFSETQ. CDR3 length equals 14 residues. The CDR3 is CASSLFGSEETQYF. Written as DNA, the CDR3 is TGCGCCAGCAGCTTGTTTGGCAGCGAGGAGACCCAGTACTTC.

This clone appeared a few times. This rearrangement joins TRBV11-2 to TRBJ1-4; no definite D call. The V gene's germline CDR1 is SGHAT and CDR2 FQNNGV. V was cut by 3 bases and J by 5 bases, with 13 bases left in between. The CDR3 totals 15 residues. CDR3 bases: TGTGCCAGCAGCTTTAGTCAGAACAGAAATGAAAAACTGTTTTTT. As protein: CASSFSQNRNEKLFF.

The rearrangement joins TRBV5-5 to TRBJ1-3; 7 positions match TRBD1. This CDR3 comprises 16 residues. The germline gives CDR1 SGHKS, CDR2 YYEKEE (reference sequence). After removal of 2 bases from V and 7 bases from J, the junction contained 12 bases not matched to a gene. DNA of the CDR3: TGTGCCAGCAGCTTTCCGGGACAGCGAATACGGAACACCATATATTTT. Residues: CASSFPGQRIRNTIYF.

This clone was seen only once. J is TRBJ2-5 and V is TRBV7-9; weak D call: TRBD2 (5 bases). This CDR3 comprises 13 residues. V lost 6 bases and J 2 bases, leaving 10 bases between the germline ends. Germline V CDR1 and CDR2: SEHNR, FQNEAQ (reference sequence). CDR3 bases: TGTGCCAGCAGACGGACGGGACAAGAGACCCAGTACTTC. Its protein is CASRRTGQETQYF. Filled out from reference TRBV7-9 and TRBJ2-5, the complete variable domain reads DTGVSQNPRHKITKRGQNVTFRCDPISEHNRLYWYRQTLGQGPEFLTYFQNEAQLEKSRLLSDRFSAERPKGSFSTLEIQRTEQGDSAMYLCASRRTGQETQYFGPGTRLLVL.

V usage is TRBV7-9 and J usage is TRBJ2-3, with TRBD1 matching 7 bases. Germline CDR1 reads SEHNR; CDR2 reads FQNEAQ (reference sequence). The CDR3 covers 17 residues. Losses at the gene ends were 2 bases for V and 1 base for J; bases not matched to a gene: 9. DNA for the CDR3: TGTGCCAGCAGCTTACAAACAGGGGTTCTAGGCACAGATACGCAGTATTTT. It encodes CASSLQTGVLGTDTQYF.

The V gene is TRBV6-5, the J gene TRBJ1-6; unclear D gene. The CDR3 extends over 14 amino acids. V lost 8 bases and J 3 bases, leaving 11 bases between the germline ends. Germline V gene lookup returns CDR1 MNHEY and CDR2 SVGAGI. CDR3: CASYDGYYNSPLHF. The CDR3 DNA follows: TGTGCCAGCTACGACGGGTACTATAATTCACCCCTCCACTTT.